The next 21 T cell receptor beta chains were all read from a single sample in a study of CD8 T cells in ankylosing spondylitis. TCRdb fed the 5' RACE reads into MiXCR, producing one record per CDR3 protein. The table has around 300,000 distinct CDR3 sequences, around 15% seen once. The source material was blood, either unsorted or a sorted T cell fraction (not recorded which). These receptors were collected from a male donor with ankylosing spondylitis or in good health (not recorded which).

There are a few counts of this clonotype. The chain couples TRBV6-1 to TRBJ2-1; 9 bases are shared with TRBD2. Germline CDR1 and CDR2: MNHNS and SASEGT. The CDR3 extends over 15 amino acids. With 4 bases clipped from V and 3 bases from J, the junction kept 4 bases outside the gene matches. The CDR3 region is CASSAGSGSYNEQFF. Written as DNA, the CDR3 is TGTGCCAGCAGTGCCGGTAGCGGGAGCTACAATGAGCAGTTCTTC.

The chain couples TRBV7-3 to TRBJ2-3; 9 bases fit TRBD2. Germline V gene sequence: CDR1 SGHTA, CDR2 FQGTGA. V shed 5 bases and J 6 bases; nucleotides not matched to a gene: 15. The CDR3 sequence is 17 residues long. The DNA of the CDR3 is TGTGCCAGCAGCCCCGTCCGGTTAGCGGGAGATTTGGATACGCAGTATTTT. It is translated as CASSPVRLAGDLDTQYF.

This clonotype was detected a few times. The J gene is TRBJ2-5, the V gene TRBV6-5; TRBD2 matches 9 bases. Per the germline V gene, CDR1 is MNHEY and CDR2 is SVGAGI. This CDR3 has 16 residues. J gave up 1 base and V 4 bases, and 7 bases lay outside the gene matches. DNA of the CDR3: TGTGCCAGCAGTTTCCCGGGACTAGCAGGCCAAGAGACCCAGTACTTC. Protein product: CASSFPGLAGQETQYF.

V gene TRBV4-2 combines with J gene TRBJ2-7; 7 nucleotides agree with TRBD1. The V and J ends lost 4 bases and 7 bases, in that order; junction bases with no gene match: 13. Germline CDR1 and CDR2: LGHNA and YNFKEQ. This CDR3 has 15 residues. The CDR3 nucleotides are TGTGCCAGCAGCCCGTCGACAGGGACGGATGAAGAGCAGTACTTC. Its translation: CASSPSTGTDEEQYF.

This clonotype was seen only a few times. The chain recombines TRBV3-1 with TRBJ2-5, with TRBD2 identical over 7 bases. In germline, CDR1 is LGHDT, CDR2 YNNKEL (reference sequence). The CDR3 consists of 16 residues. V gave up 4 bases and J gave up 4 bases; unmatched junction bases: 12. CDR3 bases: TGTGCCAGCAGCCGAGAGACGGGGGGTAGGGCAGAGACCCAGTACTTC. Protein product: CASSRETGGRAETQYF.

The chain carries TRBV7-9 and TRBJ2-2; D possibly corresponds to TRBD1 (5 bases). The V and J ends lost 5 bases and 1 base respectively, with 11 bases between them. CDR1 is SEHNR, CDR2 FQNEAQ, per germline (reference sequence). CDR3 length: 15 amino acids. As DNA, the CDR3 is TGTGCCAGCAGCCGAGACAGTTTGAACACCGGGGAGCTGTTTTTT. Amino acid sequence: CASSRDSLNTGELFF.

This clonotype was counted ten times or more. The chain carries TRBV6-5 and TRBJ1-4; D call uncertain. The germline CDR1 and CDR2 sequences are MNHEY and SVGAGI. The germline V and J ends were trimmed by 4 bases and 8 bases, with 8 bases remaining between them. The CDR3 loop spans 12 amino acids. The CDR3 coding sequence is TGTGCCAGCAGTTCTGTAGGGGAAAAACTGTTTTTT. This gives the protein CASSSVGEKLFF.

The chain is built from TRBV29-1 and TRBJ2-7, with unresolved D. CDR1 and CDR2 (germline): SQVTM, ANQGSEA. The length of the CDR3 is 11 residues. Trimming took off 1 base at V and 4 bases at J, with 5 bases between the two ends. CDR3 nucleotide sequence: TGCAGCGTTGAAGCGGAATACGAGCAGTACTTC. Translated, it gives CSVEAEYEQYF.

This clonotype was observed many times. The chain joins TRBV29-1 to TRBJ2-2; D call uncertain. The CDR3 totals 14 residues. V dropped 1 base and J dropped 1 base, with 7 bases sitting between them. Germline V gene sequence: CDR1 SQVTM, CDR2 ANQGSEA. The CDR3 sequence: CSVEAQLNTGELFF. CDR3 nucleotides: TGCAGCGTTGAAGCACAGCTGAACACCGGGGAGCTGTTTTTT.

This sequence joins TRBV25-1 and TRBJ2-7; 8 bases agree with TRBD1. This CDR3 has 14 residues. Germline CDR1 reads MGHDK; CDR2 reads SYGVNS. The junction had 7 bases not matched to a gene; V was cut back by 2 bases and J by 7 bases. Here the CDR3 DNA reads TGTGCCAGCAGTGAAGGTCAGGGGGCGCGAGAGCAGTACTTC. The encoded protein is CASSEGQGAREQYF.

This clonotype was seen ten or more times. This chain joins TRBV5-1 and TRBJ1-1; D possibly corresponds to TRBD1 (6 bases). Trimming left V 4 bases short and J 7 bases short, with 11 bases between. The length of the CDR3 is 12 residues. Germline CDR1 is SGHRS and CDR2 is YFSETQ. As DNA, the CDR3 is TGCGCCAGCAGCCAATCACAGGGTGAAGCTTTCTTT. Amino acids: CASSQSQGEAFF.

The chain carries TRBV12-3 or TRBV12-4 and TRBJ1-5; the D is unclear. The CDR3 has 12 residues. Trimming cost V 5 bases and J 10 bases, with 12 bases left between them. The CDR3 region has the DNA TGTGCCAGCAGTCCCCGAGGTAGCCCCCAGCATTTT. The encoded protein is CASSPRGSPQHF.

The chain couples TRBV4-2 to TRBJ2-6; a weak D match, TRBD2 (6 bases). CDR1 and CDR2 from the germline V gene are LGHNA and YNFKEQ. This CDR3 has 18 amino acids. The ends were cut back, 4 bases at V and 0 bases at J, with 16 bases in the middle. Here the CDR3 DNA reads TGTGCCAGCAGCCTGGGAGGCTCGGGCTTCTCTGGGGCCAACGTCCTGACTTTC. Translating gives CASSLGGSGFSGANVLTF.

In DNA, the CDR3 is TGTGCCACCAGCAGAGATCCGCAGGGCTCTGGAAACACCATATATTTT. Translation gives CATSRDPQGSGNTIYF. This chain uses TRBV15 with TRBJ1-3; D might be TRBD1 (5 bases). The germline gives CDR1 LNHNV, CDR2 YYDKDF (reference sequence). Trimming took 0 bases from V and 0 from J, leaving 9 bases between them. This CDR3 is built from 16 residues. The full variable domain, rest sourced from reference TRBV15 and TRBJ1-3, is DAMVIQNPRYQVTQFGKPVTLSCSQTLNHNVMYWYQQKSSQAPKLLFHYYDKDFNNEADTPDNFQSRRPNTSFCFLDIRSPGLGDTAMYLCATSRDPQGSGNTIYFGEGSWLTVV.

This clonotype was observed a handful of times. The chain recombines TRBV11-1 with TRBJ1-1, with a possible D match to TRBD1 (5 bases). In germline, CDR1 is SGHAT, CDR2 FQDESV (reference sequence). The CDR3 covers 18 residues. V gave up 3 bases and J gave up 7 bases, with 27 bases separating them. The CDR3 DNA follows: TGTGCCAGCAGCTTGCAGGGTCGAGGCCGAATTTTGGCGGGTGAAGCTTTCTTT. It translates to CASSLQGRGRILAGEAFF.

A few counts support this clonotype. The gene calls are TRBV15 and TRBJ1-3; D is possibly TRBD1 (5 bases). Trimming left V 0 bases short and J 4 bases short, with 16 bases between. Per the germline V gene, CDR1 is LNHNV and CDR2 is YYDKDF (reference sequence). The CDR3 length is 17 residues. The DNA for the CDR3 is TGTGCCACCAGCAGAGATCTGCGGGACCGATCAGGAAACACCATATATTTT. Translation gives CATSRDLRDRSGNTIYF.

This clonotype occurred a few times. The CDR3 spells CATSDSRTGGTQPQHF. CDR3 nucleotides: TGTGCCACCAGTGACTCGCGGACAGGGGGCACCCAGCCCCAGCATTTT. This rearrangement joins TRBV24-1 to TRBJ1-5; the match to TRBD1 covers 11 bases. The trim removed 4 bases at V and 7 bases at J, leaving 8 bases unmatched. From germline, CDR1 is KGHDR and CDR2 SFDVKD. This CDR3 is built from 16 residues.

A few counts support this clonotype. The V and J genes are TRBV7-2 and TRBJ2-1, with D possibly being TRBD2 (6 bases). Looked up from germline, CDR1 is SGHTA and CDR2 is FQGNSA. This CDR3 region has 16 residues. V lost 2 bases, J lost 10 bases, and 21 bases lay in between. CDR3 region: CASSLRLGLPRGEQFF. The DNA for the CDR3 is TGTGCCAGCAGCTTACGATTGGGACTCCCGCGAGGCGAGCAGTTCTTC. The variable domain in full, completed from reference TRBV7-2 and TRBJ2-1, reads GAGVSQSPSNKVTEKGKDVELRCDPISGHTALYWYRQSLGQGLEFLIYFQGNSAPDKSGLPSDRFSAERTGGSVSTLTIQRTQQEDSAVYLCASSLRLGLPRGEQFFGPGTRLTVL.

This sequence joins TRBV10-3 and TRBJ2-5; D is possibly TRBD1 or TRBD2 (6 bases each). Germline V CDR1 and CDR2: ENHRY, SYGVKD. The CDR3 contains 14 residues. V shed 2 bases and J shed 5 bases, with 12 bases lying between them. CDR3 nucleotides: TGTGCCATCAGTGAGGCGACTAGGGGGGAGACCCAGTACTTC. Amino acids: CAISEATRGETQYF.

J is TRBJ2-7 and V is TRBV5-1, with no clear D. The CDR3 runs 14 residues. Germline CDR1 is SGHRS and CDR2 is YFSETQ. V lost 5 bases, J lost 0 bases, and 12 bases lay in between. In nucleotides, the CDR3 is TGCGCCAGCAGTAAGGACCTACCCTCCTACGAGCAGTACTTC. Residues: CASSKDLPSYEQYF.

This clonotype was seen more than once but under ten times. The rearrangement links TRBV20-1 to TRBJ1-1, with D unclear. The CDR3 loop spans 12 amino acids. The V end was cut by 3 bases, the J end by 4 bases, with 9 bases between. From germline, CDR1 is DFQATT and CDR2 SNEGSKA (reference sequence). This CDR3 reads CSASSPGTEAFF. The CDR3 nucleotides are TGCAGTGCTAGTTCCCCGGGCACTGAAGCTTTCTTT.